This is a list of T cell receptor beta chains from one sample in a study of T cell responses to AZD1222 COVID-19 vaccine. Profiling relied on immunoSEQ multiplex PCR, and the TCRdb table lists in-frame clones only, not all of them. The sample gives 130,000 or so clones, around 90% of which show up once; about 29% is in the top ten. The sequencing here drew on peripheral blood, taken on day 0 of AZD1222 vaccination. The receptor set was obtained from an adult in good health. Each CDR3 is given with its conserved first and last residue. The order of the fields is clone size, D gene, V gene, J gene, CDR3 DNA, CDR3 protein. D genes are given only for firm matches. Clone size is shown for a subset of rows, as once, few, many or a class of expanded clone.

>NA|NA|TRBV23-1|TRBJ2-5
TGCGCCAGCCAGGGGGGGGGTCAAGAGACCCAGTACTTC
CASQGGGQETQYF
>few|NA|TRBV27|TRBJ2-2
TGTGCCAGCAGTTTAGTACAGGGTAGGACCGGGGAGCTGTTTTTT
CASSLVQGRTGELFF
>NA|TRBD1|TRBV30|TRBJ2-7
TGTGCCTGGAGTGCCGGACAGGGGAACTCCTACGAGCAGTACTTC
CAWSAGQGNSYEQYF
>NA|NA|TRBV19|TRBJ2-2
TGTGCCAGTAGTATAGTCTCGGGGTTTACCGGGGAGCTGTTTTTT
CASSIVSGFTGELFF
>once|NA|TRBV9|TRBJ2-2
TGTGCCAGCAGCCCCACGGCGGGATTCGGCACCGGGGAGCTGTTTTTT
CASSPTAGFGTGELFF
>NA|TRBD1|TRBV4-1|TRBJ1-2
TGCGCCAGCAGCCAAGAGGGGACAGGGGGATGGGGCTACACCTTC
CASSQEGTGGWGYTF
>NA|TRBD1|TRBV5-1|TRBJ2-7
TGCGCCAGCAGCCAATTCCAGGGGGCCGAGCAGTACTTC
CASSQFQGAEQYF
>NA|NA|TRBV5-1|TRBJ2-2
TGCGCCAGCAGCTTGGCGGCGGGCTCGGCGACCGGGGAGCTGTTTTTT
CASSLAAGSATGELFF
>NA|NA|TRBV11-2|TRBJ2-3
TGTGCCAGCAGCGAAGAAACAGGGTATAGCACAGATACGCAGTATTTT
CASSEETGYSTDTQYF
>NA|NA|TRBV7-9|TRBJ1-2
TGTGCCAGCAGCTCCGACATACCAACGGGGGGCTACACCTTC
CASSSDIPTGGYTF
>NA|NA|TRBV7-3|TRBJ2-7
TGTGCCAGCAGTCCCGGACCTCCCTACGAGCAGTACTTC
CASSPGPPYEQYF
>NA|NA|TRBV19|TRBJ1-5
TGTGCCAGTAGTATTTGGGGAAATCAGCCCCAGCATTTT
CASSIWGNQPQHF
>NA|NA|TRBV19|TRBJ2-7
TGTGCCAGTAGCCTAGCCGGCCAGGGAACGTTATACGAGCAGTACTTC
CASSLAGQGTLYEQYF
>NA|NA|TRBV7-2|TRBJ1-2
TGTGCCAGCAGCTTAGAAAATGTAGGCTTTGGCTACACCTTC
CASSLENVGFGYTF
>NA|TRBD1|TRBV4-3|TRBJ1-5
TGCGCCAGCAGCCAAGAGGTGTGGGGACAGGGGACAGATCAGCCCCAGCATTTT
CASSQEVWGQGTDQPQHF